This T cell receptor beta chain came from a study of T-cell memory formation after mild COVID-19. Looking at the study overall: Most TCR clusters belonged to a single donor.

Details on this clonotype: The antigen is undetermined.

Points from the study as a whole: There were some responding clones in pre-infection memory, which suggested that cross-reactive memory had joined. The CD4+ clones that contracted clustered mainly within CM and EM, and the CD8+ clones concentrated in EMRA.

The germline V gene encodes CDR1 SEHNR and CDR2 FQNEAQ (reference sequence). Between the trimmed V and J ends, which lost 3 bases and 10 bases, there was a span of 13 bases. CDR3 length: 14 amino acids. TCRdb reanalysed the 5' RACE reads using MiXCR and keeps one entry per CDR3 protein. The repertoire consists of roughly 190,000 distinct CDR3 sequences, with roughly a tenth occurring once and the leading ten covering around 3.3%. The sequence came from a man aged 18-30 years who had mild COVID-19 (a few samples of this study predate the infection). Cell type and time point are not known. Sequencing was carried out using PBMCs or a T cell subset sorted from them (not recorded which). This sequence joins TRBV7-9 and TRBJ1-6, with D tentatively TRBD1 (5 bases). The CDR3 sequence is CASSFSGLGSPLHF. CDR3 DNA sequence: TGTGCCAGCAGCTTTTCAGGGTTAGGCTCACCCCTCCACTTT.